The present T cell receptor (beta chain) was sequenced within a study of naive and memory T cell subsets. Overall study findings and caveats: Over 95% of naive TCR sequences appeared only once after error correction, unlike memory subsets. From naive to CM, EM and EMRA, diversity decreased and Gini increased.

The beta constant-region primer was an equimolar mix of two oligonucleotides covering TRBC1 and TRBC2. TCRdb processed the UMI-ligation and nested PCR reads anew with MiXCR; each CDR3 protein has one entry. The profile shows about 21,000 distinct CDR3 sequences, 11% of them singletons. After removal of 8 bases from V and 7 bases from J, the junction contained 8 bases not matched to a gene. This CDR3 region has 14 residues. Germline V gene data show CDR1 as SGHAT and CDR2 as FQNNGV. This clonotype was recorded at least ten times. As yet, its antigen is unknown. The TCR was taken from a human donor in good health. The rearrangement uses TRBV11-2 and TRBJ2-1, with 10 bases aligning to TRBD2. The sequencing input was central memory CD8+ T cells from blood. Here the CDR3 reads CASWGAGGPNEQFF. The CDR3 DNA reads TGTGCCAGCTGGGGAGCGGGAGGGCCAAATGAGCAGTTCTTC. Full variable domain (rest looked up from reference TRBV11-2 and TRBJ2-1): EAGVAQSPRYKIIEKRQSVAFWCNPISGHATLYWYQQILGQGPKLLIQFQNNGVVDDSQLPKDRFSAERLKGVDSTLKIQPAKLEDSAVYLCASWGAGGPNEQFFGPGTRLTVL.